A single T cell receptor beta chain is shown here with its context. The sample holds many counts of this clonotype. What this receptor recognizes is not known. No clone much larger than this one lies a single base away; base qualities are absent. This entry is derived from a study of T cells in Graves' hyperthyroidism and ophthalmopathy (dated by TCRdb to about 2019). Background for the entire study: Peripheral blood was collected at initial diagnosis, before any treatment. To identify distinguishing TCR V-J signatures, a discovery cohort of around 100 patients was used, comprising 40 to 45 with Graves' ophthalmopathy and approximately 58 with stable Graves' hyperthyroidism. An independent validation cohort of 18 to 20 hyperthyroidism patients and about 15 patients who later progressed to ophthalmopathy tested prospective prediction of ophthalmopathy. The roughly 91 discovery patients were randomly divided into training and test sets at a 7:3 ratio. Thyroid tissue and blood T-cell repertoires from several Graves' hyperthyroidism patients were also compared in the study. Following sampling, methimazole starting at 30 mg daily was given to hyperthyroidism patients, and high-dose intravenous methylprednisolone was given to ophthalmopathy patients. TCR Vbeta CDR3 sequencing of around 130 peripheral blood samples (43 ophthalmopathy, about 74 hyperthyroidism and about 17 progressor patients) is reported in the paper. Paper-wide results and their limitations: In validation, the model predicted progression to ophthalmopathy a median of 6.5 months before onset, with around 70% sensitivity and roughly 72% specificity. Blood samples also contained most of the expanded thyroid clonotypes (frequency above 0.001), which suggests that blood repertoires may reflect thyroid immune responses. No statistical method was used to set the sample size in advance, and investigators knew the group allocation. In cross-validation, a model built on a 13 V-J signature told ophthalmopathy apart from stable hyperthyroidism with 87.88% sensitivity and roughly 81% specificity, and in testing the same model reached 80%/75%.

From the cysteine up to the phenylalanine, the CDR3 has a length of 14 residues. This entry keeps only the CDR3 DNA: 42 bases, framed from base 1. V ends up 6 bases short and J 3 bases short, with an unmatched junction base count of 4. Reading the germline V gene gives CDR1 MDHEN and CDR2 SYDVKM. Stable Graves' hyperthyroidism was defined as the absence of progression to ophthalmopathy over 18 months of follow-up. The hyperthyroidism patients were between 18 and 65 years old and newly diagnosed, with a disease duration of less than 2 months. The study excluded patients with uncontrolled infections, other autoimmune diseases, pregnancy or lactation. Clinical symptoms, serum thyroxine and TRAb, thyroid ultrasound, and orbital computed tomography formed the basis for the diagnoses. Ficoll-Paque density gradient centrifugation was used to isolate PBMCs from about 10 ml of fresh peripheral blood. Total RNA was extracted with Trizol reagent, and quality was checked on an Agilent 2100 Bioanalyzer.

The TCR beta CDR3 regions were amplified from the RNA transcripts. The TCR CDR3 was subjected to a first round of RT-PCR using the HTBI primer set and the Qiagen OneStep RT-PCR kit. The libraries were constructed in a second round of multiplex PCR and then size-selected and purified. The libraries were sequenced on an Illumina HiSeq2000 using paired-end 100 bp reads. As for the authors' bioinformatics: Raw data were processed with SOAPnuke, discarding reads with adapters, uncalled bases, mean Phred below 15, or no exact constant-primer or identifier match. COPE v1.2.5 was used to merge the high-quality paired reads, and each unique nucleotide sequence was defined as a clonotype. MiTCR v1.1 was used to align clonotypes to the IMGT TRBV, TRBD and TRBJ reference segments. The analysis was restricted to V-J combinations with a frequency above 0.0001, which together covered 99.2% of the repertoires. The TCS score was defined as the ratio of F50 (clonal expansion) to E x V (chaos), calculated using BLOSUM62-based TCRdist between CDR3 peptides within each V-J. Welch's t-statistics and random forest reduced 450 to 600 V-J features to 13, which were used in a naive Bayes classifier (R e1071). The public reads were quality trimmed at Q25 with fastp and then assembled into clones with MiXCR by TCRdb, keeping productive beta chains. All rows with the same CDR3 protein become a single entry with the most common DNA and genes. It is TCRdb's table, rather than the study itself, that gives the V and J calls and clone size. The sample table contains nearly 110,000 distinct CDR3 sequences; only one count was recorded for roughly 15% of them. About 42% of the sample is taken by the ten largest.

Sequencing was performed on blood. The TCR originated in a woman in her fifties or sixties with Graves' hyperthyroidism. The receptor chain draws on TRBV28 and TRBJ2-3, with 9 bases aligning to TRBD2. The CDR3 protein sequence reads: CASSLLAGTDTQYF. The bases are TGTGCCAGCAGCCTACTAGCGGGTACAGATACGCAGTATTTT.